The rows below give T cell receptor beta chains drawn from one sample of a study of T cell responses to AZD1222 COVID-19 vaccine. Sequenced by immunoSEQ multiplex PCR; TCRdb stores in-frame clones only, minus some. The table lists approximately 43,000 clones, 88% of them singletons. Sequences were derived from peripheral blood, sampled 28 days after the second AZD1222 dose. Source of these receptors: an adult who received the AZD1222 COVID-19 vaccine. The CDR3 runs from the conserved cysteine through the conserved F or W. D genes are given only for firm matches. Clone size is given for some rows only: seen once, a few or many times, or a class if the clone is expanded.

CDR3nt: TGTGCCAGCAGCCAAGTGGGGACAGGGTACGGCTACACCTTC
CDR3aa: CASSQVGTGYGYTF
len: 14
d_gene: TRBD1
j_gene: TRBJ1-2
v_gene: TRBV3-1/TRBV3-2
abundance: -

CDR3nt: TGCAGTGCTCCCGAGAACACTGAAGCTTTCTTT
CDR3aa: CSAPENTEAFF
len: 11
d_gene: -
j_gene: TRBJ1-1
v_gene: TRBV20-1
abundance: -

CDR3nt: TGTGCCAGCAGCCCTCAAGGACAGGTCTACAGGGGCAACTATGGCTACACCTTC
CDR3aa: CASSPQGQVYRGNYGYTF
len: 18
d_gene: TRBD1
j_gene: TRBJ1-2
v_gene: TRBV6-2/TRBV6-3
abundance: -

CDR3nt: TGCGCCAGCAGCTTGGTAGCGGGGGAACACAATGAGCAGTTCTTC
CDR3aa: CASSLVAGEHNEQFF
len: 15
d_gene: TRBD2
j_gene: TRBJ2-1
v_gene: TRBV5-1
abundance: few

CDR3nt: TGCGCCAGCAAAAGGGGAGCGGGAGGCGTGGAGACCCAGTACTTC
CDR3aa: CASKRGAGGVETQYF
len: 15
d_gene: TRBD2
j_gene: TRBJ2-5
v_gene: TRBV5-1
abundance: once

CDR3nt: TGTGCCAGCTCACCACTGAACACCGGGGAGCTGTTTTTT
CDR3aa: CASSPLNTGELFF
len: 13
d_gene: -
j_gene: TRBJ2-2
v_gene: TRBV18
abundance: -

CDR3nt: TGTGCCACCAGCAGAGATTACCAGGCGAACACCGGGGAGCTGTTTTTT
CDR3aa: CATSRDYQANTGELFF
len: 16
d_gene: -
j_gene: TRBJ2-2
v_gene: TRBV15
abundance: -

CDR3nt: TGTGCCAGCAGTTGGACAGGGACTCGAAACACTGAAGCTTTCTTT
CDR3aa: CASSWTGTRNTEAFF
len: 15
d_gene: TRBD1
j_gene: TRBJ1-1
v_gene: TRBV2
abundance: -

CDR3nt: TGCGCCAGCAGCTTGGAGGGTAGAAGGGGCTATGGCTACACCTTC
CDR3aa: CASSLEGRRGYGYTF
len: 15
d_gene: -
j_gene: TRBJ1-2
v_gene: TRBV5-1
abundance: -

CDR3nt: TGCGCCAGCAGCCCCCTGGGGGTGGGGTCCGAGCAGTACTTC
CDR3aa: CASSPLGVGSEQYF
len: 14
d_gene: -
j_gene: TRBJ2-7
v_gene: TRBV5-1
abundance: -

CDR3nt: TGTGCCAGCAGCCCCAGGACGCCCGGCGGCACCGGGGAGCTGTTTTTT
CDR3aa: CASSPRTPGGTGELFF
len: 16
d_gene: -
j_gene: TRBJ2-2
v_gene: TRBV11-2
abundance: -

CDR3nt: TGTGCCAGCAGCTTACTAGGGACTAATGAGCAGTTCTTC
CDR3aa: CASSLLGTNEQFF
len: 13
d_gene: -
j_gene: TRBJ2-1
v_gene: TRBV7-3
abundance: -

CDR3nt: TGTGCCAGCCGGCTAGCAACGAATGAGCAGTTCTTC
CDR3aa: CASRLATNEQFF
len: 12
d_gene: -
j_gene: TRBJ2-1
v_gene: TRBV6-5
abundance: -

CDR3nt: TGTGCCAGCAGCGGACCGGGACAGGGCAATGAGCAGTTCTTC
CDR3aa: CASSGPGQGNEQFF
len: 14
d_gene: TRBD1
j_gene: TRBJ2-1
v_gene: TRBV16
abundance: -

CDR3nt: TGTGCCAGCAGTCAGACAGTAATGAACACTGAAGCTTTCTTT
CDR3aa: CASSQTVMNTEAFF
len: 14
d_gene: -
j_gene: TRBJ1-1
v_gene: TRBV6-2/TRBV6-3
abundance: -

CDR3nt: TGCGCCAGCAGCCAAGGGGTAGGGGTAGGGGAAAAACTGTTTTTT
CDR3aa: CASSQGVGVGEKLFF
len: 15
d_gene: -
j_gene: TRBJ1-4
v_gene: TRBV4-3
abundance: -

CDR3nt: TGTGCCAGCAGCGTAGACGAGGGGGGTAGCACAGATACGCAGTATTTT
CDR3aa: CASSVDEGGSTDTQYF
len: 16
d_gene: -
j_gene: TRBJ2-3
v_gene: TRBV9
abundance: once

CDR3nt: TGTGCCAGCAGTTTTACAGGGGTAGATACGCAGTATTTT
CDR3aa: CASSFTGVDTQYF
len: 13
d_gene: TRBD1
j_gene: TRBJ2-3
v_gene: TRBV6-5
abundance: once

CDR3nt: TGTGCCAGCTCATACGGGACAGGGCGGTTTGAAAACATTCAGTACTTC
CDR3aa: CASSYGTGRFENIQYF
len: 16
d_gene: TRBD1
j_gene: TRBJ2-4
v_gene: TRBV18
abundance: once

CDR3nt: TGTGCCAGCAGCCTGGGGGGGGCCACAGATACGCAGTATTTT
CDR3aa: CASSLGGATDTQYF
len: 14
d_gene: -
j_gene: TRBJ2-3
v_gene: TRBV7-3
abundance: -

CDR3nt: TGTGCCAGCAGTCCTAGGGCAGCGAACACCGGGGAGCTGTTTTTT
CDR3aa: CASSPRAANTGELFF
len: 15
d_gene: -
j_gene: TRBJ2-2
v_gene: TRBV6-5
abundance: -

CDR3nt: TGTGCCAGCTCTCCGGGGTCCGGCACTGAAGCTTTCTTT
CDR3aa: CASSPGSGTEAFF
len: 13
d_gene: -
j_gene: TRBJ1-1
v_gene: TRBV18
abundance: -

CDR3nt: TGCGCCAGCAGCCAAGAGGGAGGCAAGAACACTGAAGCTTTCTTT
CDR3aa: CASSQEGGKNTEAFF
len: 15
d_gene: -
j_gene: TRBJ1-1
v_gene: TRBV4-3
abundance: -

CDR3nt: TGCAGTGCTAGTAGGGTGGGGGTAGGCTATGGCTACACCTTC
CDR3aa: CSASRVGVGYGYTF
len: 14
d_gene: -
j_gene: TRBJ1-2
v_gene: TRBV20-1
abundance: medium-sized

CDR3nt: TGCGCCAGCAGCCAACCAGGACAGCCTTACGAGCAGTACTTC
CDR3aa: CASSQPGQPYEQYF
len: 14
d_gene: -
j_gene: TRBJ2-7
v_gene: TRBV5-1
abundance: -